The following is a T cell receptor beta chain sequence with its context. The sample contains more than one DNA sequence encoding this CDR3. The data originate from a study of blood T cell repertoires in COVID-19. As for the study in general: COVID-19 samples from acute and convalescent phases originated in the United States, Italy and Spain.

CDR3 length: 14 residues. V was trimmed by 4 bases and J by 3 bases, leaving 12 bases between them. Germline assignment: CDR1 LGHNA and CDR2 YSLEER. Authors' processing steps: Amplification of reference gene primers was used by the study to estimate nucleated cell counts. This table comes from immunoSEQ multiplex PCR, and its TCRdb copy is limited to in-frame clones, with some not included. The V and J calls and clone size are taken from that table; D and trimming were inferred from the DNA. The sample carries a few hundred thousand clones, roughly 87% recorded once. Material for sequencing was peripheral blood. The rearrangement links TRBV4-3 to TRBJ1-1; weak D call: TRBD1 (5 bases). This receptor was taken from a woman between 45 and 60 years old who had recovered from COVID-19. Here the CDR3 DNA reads TGCGCCAGCAGCCGCCAGGGAGGAGACACTGAAGCTTTCTTT. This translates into CASSRQGGDTEAFF.